A single sample is the source of the 24 T cell receptor beta chains below, sequenced in a study of blood T cell repertoires in COVID-19. Profiling relied on immunoSEQ multiplex PCR, and the TCRdb table lists in-frame clones only, not all of them. Of around 300,000 clones listed, roughly 86% are singletons. What was sequenced was PBMCs or T cells enriched from blood (not recorded which). All receptors derive from a woman between 18 and 29 years old who had recovered from COVID-19.

The chain links TRBV7-2 to TRBJ1-1, with D possibly matching TRBD1 (6 bases). The germline V gene has CDR1 SGHTA and CDR2 FQGNSA. Trimming took 0 bases from V and 6 from J, leaving 11 bases between them. This CDR3 comprises 14 residues. The CDR3 here is CASSLALTGAEAFF. In DNA form, the CDR3 reads TGTGCCAGCAGCTTAGCATTGACAGGTGCTGAAGCTTTCTTT.

This rearrangement joins TRBV7-2 to TRBJ2-3, with TRBD1 matching 8 bases. The germline gives CDR1 SGHTA, CDR2 FQGNSA. V shed 2 bases and J 9 bases; nucleotides not matched to a gene: 10. There are 15 residues in the CDR3. CDR3 protein: CASSLNSGRQGTQYF. CDR3 bases: TGTGCCAGCAGCTTAAATTCAGGGAGACAGGGGACGCAGTATTTT.

The chain combines TRBV9 with TRBJ2-5, with 7 positions matching TRBD2. CDR1 SGDLS and CDR2 YYNGEE come from the germline V gene. This CDR3 comprises 15 residues. Trimming at V came to 0 bases and at J to 2 bases, leaving 4 bases not matched to a gene. The CDR3 region is CASSVGGGSQETQYF. In DNA, the CDR3 is TGTGCCAGCAGCGTAGGCGGGGGTTCACAAGAGACCCAGTACTTC.

The genes are TRBV5-6 and TRBJ2-7; TRBD2 aligns across 9 bases. The CDR3 loop spans 16 amino acids. Germline assignment: CDR1 SGHDT and CDR2 YYEEEE. V trimming: 0 bases; J trimming: 8 bases; junction bases outside the gene matches: 12. The CDR3 nucleotides read TGTGCCAGCAGCTTGGGGTATGCGGGAGGGCCTATGAAGCAGTACTTC. The encoded protein is CASSLGYAGGPMKQYF.

This clone was observed once. The chain is built from TRBV13 and TRBJ1-1; D not resolved. This CDR3 contains 15 residues. Trimming pared 5 bases from V and 1 base from J, leaving 14 bases between. Germline lookup yields CDR1 PRHDT and CDR2 FYEKMQ (reference sequence). The CDR3 region has the DNA TGTGCCAGCAGCCCCTATTACACAGAGAACACTGAAGCTTTCTTT. This sequence encodes CASSPYYTENTEAFF.

J is TRBJ1-1 and V is TRBV4-3; D is ambiguous. CDR1 LGHNA and CDR2 YSLEER come from the germline V gene. CDR3 length: 15 residues. V lost 4 bases and J lost 0, with 12 bases in between. The CDR3: CASSPGLLVNTEAFF. The CDR3 DNA sequence: TGCGCCAGCAGCCCCGGACTTCTGGTGAACACTGAAGCTTTCTTT.

The CDR3 DNA follows: TGTGCCAGCAGCCCCCGTCCGACTAGCGGGAGGGTTGTGCACTACGAGCAGTACTTC. This codes for CASSPRPTSGRVVHYEQYF. The V call is TRBV7-8, the J call TRBJ2-7; 14 bases line up with TRBD2. Trimming took 5 bases from V and 3 from J; bases not matched to a gene: 15. CDR1 SGHVS and CDR2 FQNEAQ come from the germline V gene. The CDR3 extends over 19 amino acids.

This clone has just a few counts. This rearrangement joins TRBV28 to TRBJ2-7, with 14 bases identical to TRBD2. V was pared by 5 bases and J by 2 bases, with 8 bases of the junction left unmatched. Germline V gene sequence: CDR1 MDHEN, CDR2 SYDVKM. The CDR3 covers 17 residues. The CDR3 here is CASSHGTSGSFTYEQYF. The DNA for the CDR3 is TGTGCCAGCAGTCACGGGACTAGCGGGAGTTTTACCTACGAGCAGTACTTC.

The V gene is TRBV3-1 (or the pseudogene TRBV3-2), the J gene TRBJ2-5, with a possible D match to TRBD2 (5 bases). The V end was cut by 0 bases, the J end by 5 bases, with 13 bases between. From germline, CDR1 is LGHDT and CDR2 YNNKEL (reference sequence). CDR3 length equals 15 residues. The CDR3 DNA follows: TGTGCCAGCAGCCAAGAGGTTACGGGATTGGAGACCCAGTACTTC. Its protein product is CASSQEVTGLETQYF.

This chain joins TRBV10-3 and TRBJ2-1, with TRBD1 matching 7 bases. The CDR3 totals 16 residues. Trimming removed 3 bases from V and 4 bases from J; junction bases left unmatched: 9. Germline-derived CDR1 and CDR2 are ENHRY and SYGVKD. The CDR3 region has the DNA TGTGCCATCAGTGAATTGGGACAGCCGAATTACAATGAGCAGTTCTTC. This encodes CAISELGQPNYNEQFF.

This chain joins TRBV30 and TRBJ2-3; 15 bases are a match to TRBD2. This CDR3 comprises 17 residues. The germline V gene encodes CDR1 GTSNPN and CDR2 SVGIG (reference sequence). Trimming cost V 3 bases and J 7 bases; bases outside gene matches: 11. Here the CDR3 DNA reads TGTGCCTGGAGCGATGGACTAGCGGGGGGGCAGGGTAATACGCAGTATTTT. Protein sequence: CAWSDGLAGGQGNTQYF.

This clone was detected once. The rearrangement links TRBV19 to TRBJ1-4; D not certain. V was cut by 3 bases and J by 0 bases, with 5 bases left in between. Germline V gene data show CDR1 as LNHDA and CDR2 as SQIVND (reference sequence). The CDR3 runs 14 residues. CDR3 loop: CASSMVATNEKLFF. As DNA, the CDR3 is TGTGCCAGTAGTATGGTAGCAACTAATGAAAAACTGTTTTTT.

This rearrangement joins TRBV9 to TRBJ2-7; TRBD1 matches at 7 bases. V shed 2 bases, J shed 4 bases, and the junction held 9 bases outside the gene matches. This CDR3 region has 15 residues. From germline, CDR1 is SGDLS and CDR2 YYNGEE. CDR3 sequence (DNA): TGTGCCAGCAGCGTTAACCCGACAGGGCCATACGAGCAGTACTTC. Amino acid sequence: CASSVNPTGPYEQYF.

V usage is TRBV3-1 (or the pseudogene TRBV3-2) and J usage is TRBJ1-1, with 7 bases matching TRBD1. Germline CDR1 and CDR2: LGHDT and YNNKEL (reference sequence). The CDR3 loop spans 16 amino acids. The J segment lost 4 bases and the V segment lost 4 bases, leaving 12 bases of the junction unmatched. Here the CDR3 reads CASSPQGGDLGTEAFF. The DNA for the CDR3 is TGTGCCAGCAGCCCGCAGGGGGGCGATTTAGGCACTGAAGCTTTCTTT.

The chain recombines TRBV5-1 with TRBJ1-2, with 8 positions matching TRBD1. V lost 3 bases and J lost 8; bases outside the gene matches: 9. The CDR3 runs 14 residues. CDR1 is SGHRS, CDR2 YFSETQ, per germline. The CDR3 loop is CASSSDRVEEGYTF. CDR3 DNA sequence: TGCGCCAGCAGCTCGGACAGGGTGGAAGAAGGCTACACCTTC.

The rearrangement uses TRBV12-3 or TRBV12-4 and TRBJ1-2; the D is unclear. V lost 3 bases and J lost 2, with 7 bases in between. The CDR3 has 13 amino acids. The CDR3 DNA follows: TGTGCCAGCAGTTTTCGGGTGAACTATGGCTACACCTTC. It is translated as CASSFRVNYGYTF.

The gene calls are TRBV28 and TRBJ1-3; 7 bases agree with TRBD1. Germline assignment: CDR1 MDHEN and CDR2 SYDVKM. The ends lost 5 bases at V and 1 base at J; junction bases unmatched: 11. This CDR3 contains 17 residues. The CDR3 nucleotides are TGTGCCAGCAGTCTAGTATTAAGGGGGCTATCTGGAAACACCATATATTTT. Translation: CASSLVLRGLSGNTIYF.

The rearrangement links TRBV4-2 to TRBJ2-1; tentatively, D is TRBD2 (7 bases). CDR1 is LGHNA, CDR2 YNFKEQ, per germline. Trimming removed 4 bases from V and 2 bases from J, with 15 bases in between. CDR3 length: 16 amino acids. DNA for the CDR3: TGTGCCAGCAGCCCGGAGGGGGGGATTCCCTACAATGAGCAGTTCTTC. This codes for CASSPEGGIPYNEQFF.

This clone was observed a handful of times. The chain joins TRBV28 to TRBJ2-7, with D possibly TRBD2 on 5 matching bases. In germline, CDR1 is MDHEN, CDR2 SYDVKM. V shed 6 bases and J shed 3 bases, with 18 bases lying between them. This CDR3 comprises 15 residues. Here the CDR3 reads CASSPGKWFLYEQYF. The CDR3 nucleotides are TGTGCCAGCAGCCCGGGGAAATGGTTCCTCTACGAGCAGTACTTC.

This clone was seen a single time. V is TRBV10-2 and J is TRBJ1-1, with D maybe TRBD1 (6 bases). This CDR3 region has 14 residues. V was trimmed by 10 bases and J by 1 base, leaving 16 bases between them. Germline CDR1 WSHSY, CDR2 SAAADI. The CDR3 region has the DNA TGCGCCACCAACGCGAGGGGGGGGAACACTGAAGCTTTCTTT. Translated: CATNARGGNTEAFF.

This chain uses TRBV5-1 with TRBJ1-6, with no clear D. Germline CDR1 and CDR2: SGHRS and YFSETQ. Trimming took 5 bases from V and 12 from J, leaving 15 bases between them. The CDR3 extends over 13 amino acids. The CDR3 is CASSYTSDRPLHF. In nucleotides, the CDR3 is TGCGCCAGCAGTTATACCTCCGATAGACCCCTCCACTTT.

This chain links TRBV4-1 with TRBJ2-1, with D perhaps matching TRBD2 (5 bases). Germline-derived CDR1 and CDR2 are MGHRA and YSYEKL. This CDR3 is built from 16 residues. The ends were cut back, 4 bases at V and 1 base at J, with 14 bases in the middle. The CDR3 DNA sequence: TGCGCCAGCAGCCCGGGGTTTCCTAAATCCTACAATGAGCAGTTCTTC. Its protein is CASSPGFPKSYNEQFF.

V usage is TRBV7-2 and J usage is TRBJ2-3; a weak D match, TRBD1 (6 bases). V lost 2 bases and J lost 2, with 14 bases in between. This CDR3 contains 16 residues. The germline V gene encodes CDR1 SGHTA and CDR2 FQGNSA. The CDR3: CASSLQGQGHTDTQYF. In nucleotides, the CDR3 is TGTGCCAGCAGCTTACAAGGCCAGGGGCACACAGATACGCAGTATTTT.

The chain recombines TRBV11-2 with TRBJ1-1, with a possible D match to TRBD1 (6 bases). Germline-derived CDR1 and CDR2 are SGHAT and FQNNGV. Trimming took 1 base from V and 5 from J, leaving 14 bases between them. CDR3 length equals 15 residues. CDR3 sequence: CASSLVGGRGTEAFF. CDR3 in DNA: TGTGCCAGCAGCTTAGTGGGAGGGAGGGGGACTGAAGCTTTCTTT.